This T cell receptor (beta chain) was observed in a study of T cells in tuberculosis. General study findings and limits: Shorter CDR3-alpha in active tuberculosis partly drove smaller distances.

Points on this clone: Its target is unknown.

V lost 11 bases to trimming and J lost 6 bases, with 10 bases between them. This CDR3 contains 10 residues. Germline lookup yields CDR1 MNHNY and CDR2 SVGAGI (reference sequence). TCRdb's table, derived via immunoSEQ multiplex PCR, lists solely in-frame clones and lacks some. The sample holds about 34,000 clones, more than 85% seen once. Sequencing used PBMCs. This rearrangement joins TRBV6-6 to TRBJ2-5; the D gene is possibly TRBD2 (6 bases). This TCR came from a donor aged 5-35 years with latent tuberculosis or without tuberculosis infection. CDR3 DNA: TGTGCCGGGGGGTGGAAGACCCAGTACTTC. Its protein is CAGGWKTQYF.